The following is a TCR beta chain sequence with its context. The data are from a study of cytomegalovirus exposure and HLA in healthy donors. Germline trimming cut 4 bases from V and 3 bases from J; bases unmatched to any gene: 7. CDR3 length: 15 residues. The germline V gene has CDR1 MNHNY and CDR2 SVGAGI (reference sequence). The study ran its PCR with 60 Vbeta and 13 Jbeta primers. The data were produced by immunoSEQ multiplex PCR, yet TCRdb's version contains in-frame clones alone and is incomplete. This table holds some 250,000 clones, around 80% found once. The chain is built from TRBV6-6 and TRBJ2-7, with 9 bases aligning to TRBD1. The sequencing input was PBMCs. This receptor was identified in a woman between 35 and 50 years old in good health and CMV-seropositive. CDR3 DNA: TGTGCCAGCAGTTCCCACATGGACAGGGGCTACGAGCAGTACTTC. This translates into CASSSHMDRGYEQYF.